This entry lists 19 T cell receptor beta chains sequenced from one sample in a study of Tregs in tolerant kidney transplant recipients. Only in-frame clones appear in the TCRdb table, and some are missing; sequencing was by immunoSEQ multiplex PCR. The sample has hundreds of thousands of clones, around 82% seen once; the top ten hold less than 0.75%. Material for sequencing was CD4+ T cells from blood. The origin of the receptors is a human donor in good health.

The chain recombines TRBV7-2 with TRBJ2-3; 11 nucleotides match TRBD2. Germline V CDR1 and CDR2: SGHTA, FQGNSA. This CDR3 comprises 16 residues. V shed 4 bases, J shed 7 bases, and the junction held 10 bases outside the gene matches. CDR3 nucleotides: TGTGCCAGCAGCTCTTCGACTAGCGGGGCTGCGAATACGCAGTATTTT. Its protein product is CASSSSTSGAANTQYF.

The genes are TRBV18 and TRBJ1-2; TRBD1 aligns across 7 bases. Unmatched junction bases numbered 5, after V lost 1 base and J lost 6 bases. The CDR3 consists of 14 residues. Germline-derived CDR1 and CDR2 are KGHSH and LQKENI. The CDR3 coding sequence is TGTGCCAGCTCACCACAGTGGGACAGTAATGGCTACACCTTC. This encodes CASSPQWDSNGYTF.

The sample holds a few counts of this clone. V is TRBV30 and J is TRBJ2-1, with D tentatively TRBD1 (6 bases). Germline CDR1 GTSNPN, CDR2 SVGIG (reference sequence). The V end was cut by 8 bases, the J end by 7 bases, with 33 bases between. This CDR3 spans 18 amino acids. For the CDR3, the DNA is TGTGCCGGTATAACCGGGACACAAGCACTAGAGGCGGCTAATGAGCAGTTCTTC. Amino acid sequence: CAGITGTQALEAANEQFF. The variable domain in full, with the rest retrieved from reference TRBV30 and TRBJ2-1, is SQTIHQWPATLVQPVGSPLSLECTVEGTSNPNLYWYRQAAGRGLQLLFYSVGIGQISSEVPQNLSASRPQDRQFILSSKKLLLSDSGFYLCAGITGTQALEAANEQFFGPGTRLTVL.

V gene TRBV9 combines with J gene TRBJ2-3; D perhaps matches TRBD1 (5 bases). The germline V gene has CDR1 SGDLS and CDR2 YYNGEE. V dropped 1 base and J dropped 3 bases, with 9 bases sitting between them. This CDR3 region has 14 residues. CDR3 amino acids: CASSVQSGTDTQYF. The CDR3 coding sequence is TGTGCCAGCAGCGTACAATCAGGGACAGATACGCAGTATTTT.

This clone came up once. V usage is TRBV13 and J usage is TRBJ2-1, with 13 bases identical to TRBD2. Germline V gives CDR1 PRHDT, CDR2 FYEKMQ (reference sequence). V gave up 0 bases and J gave up 2 bases; unmatched junction bases: 13. The CDR3 has 21 residues. The CDR3 reads CASSLGRLAGGITYTYNEQFF. The CDR3 DNA reads as TGTGCCAGCAGCTTAGGGCGACTAGCGGGGGGTATTACTTATACCTACAATGAGCAGTTCTTC.

There are a few counts of this clone. The V and J genes are TRBV6-5 and TRBJ2-3, with D tentatively TRBD2 (5 bases). This CDR3 comprises 13 residues. V dropped 5 bases and J dropped 3 bases, with 9 bases sitting between them. CDR1 and CDR2 from the germline V gene are MNHEY and SVGAGI. CDR3 region: CASSAWTTDTQYF. The CDR3 nucleotides are TGTGCCAGCAGTGCCTGGACTACAGATACGCAGTATTTT.

The chain combines TRBV5-1 with TRBJ2-5, with 8 bases fitting TRBD2. The CDR3 is 16 amino acids. Germline CDR1 and CDR2: SGHRS and YFSETQ. The V and J ends lost 4 bases and 5 bases, in that order; junction bases with no gene match: 13. In DNA form, the CDR3 reads TGCGCCAGCAGCCTGAGGACTAGCAGGGAGGGGGAGACCCAGTACTTC. Translating gives CASSLRTSREGETQYF.

This chain joins TRBV7-9 and TRBJ1-1; D gene uncertain. From germline, CDR1 is SEHNR and CDR2 FQNEAQ (reference sequence). V shed 1 base and J shed 6 bases, with 9 bases lying between them. The CDR3 has 13 amino acids. This CDR3 is CASSLELGSEAFF. CDR3 bases: TGTGCCAGCAGCTTAGAGCTGGGTTCTGAAGCTTTCTTT.

The V call is TRBV7-7, the J call TRBJ2-5; 7 bases match TRBD2. Germline lookup yields CDR1 SSHAT and CDR2 FNYEAQ (reference sequence). Germline trimming cut 1 base from V and 5 bases from J; bases unmatched to any gene: 4. The length of the CDR3 is 14 residues. The CDR3 loop reads CASSLGWGGETQYF. The CDR3 region has the DNA TGTGCCAGCAGCTTAGGTTGGGGAGGGGAGACCCAGTACTTC.

CDR3 DNA: TGTGCCAGCAGTTATCAGCAGGAAAAACTGTTTTTT. It translates to CASSYQQEKLFF. V gene TRBV2 combines with J gene TRBJ1-4; D is uncertain. Germline values: CDR1 SNHLY, CDR2 FYNNEI. Between the trimmed V and J ends, which lost 5 bases and 8 bases, there was a span of 9 bases. The CDR3 extends over 12 amino acids.

With regard to this clone: Compared with germline, one end of the junction differs, possibly owing to a read error. The gene calls are TRBV5-1 and TRBJ2-1; TRBD1 is a possible D gene (6 bases). Germline CDR1 and CDR2: SGHRS and YFSETQ. CDR3 length: 19 residues. The CDR3 protein is CASRLRSKDSPLAYNEQFF. In nucleotides, the CDR3 is TGCGCCAGCCGCTTAAGGAGTAAGGACAGTCCGTTGGCCTACAATGAGCAGTTCTTC.

The CDR3 loop is CASSPTQGTRYEQYF. As DNA, the CDR3 is TGTGCCAGCAGCCCAACGCAGGGGACAAGGTACGAGCAGTACTTC. The J gene is TRBJ2-7, the V gene TRBV4-2; the D gene is possibly TRBD1 (6 bases). This CDR3 region has 15 residues. Germline values: CDR1 LGHNA, CDR2 YNFKEQ. The germline V and J ends were trimmed by 4 bases and 4 bases, with 17 bases remaining between them.

This clone turned up a few times. This sequence joins TRBV7-8 and TRBJ1-1, with TRBD1 matching 12 bases. V shed 1 base, J shed 6 bases, and the junction held 6 bases outside the gene matches. CDR1 SGHVS and CDR2 FQNEAQ come from the germline V gene. This CDR3 is 16 amino acids long. The CDR3 loop reads CASSLVWGQGAAEAFF. The CDR3 nucleotides are TGTGCCAGCAGCTTAGTATGGGGACAGGGGGCCGCTGAAGCTTTCTTT.

The chain employs TRBV5-4 and TRBJ2-7; no reliable D call. This CDR3 contains 13 residues. Trimming stripped 2 bases from V and 2 bases from J, with 8 bases between. Germline values: CDR1 SGHNT, CDR2 YYREEE (reference sequence). DNA of the CDR3: TGTGCCAGCAGCTTCACTGCTACCTACGAGCAGTACTTC. Residues: CASSFTATYEQYF.

The count of this clone is one. V usage is TRBV27 and J usage is TRBJ2-1; D is undetermined. This CDR3 comprises 15 residues. Germline assignment: CDR1 MNHEY and CDR2 SMNVEV (reference sequence). V shed 5 bases and J shed 3 bases, with 14 bases lying between them. The CDR3 loop reads CASSKSGPLYNEQFF. The CDR3 region has the DNA TGTGCCAGCAGTAAATCCGGGCCCCTCTACAATGAGCAGTTCTTC.

The rearrangement joins TRBV10-3 to TRBJ2-3; D is uncertain. V lost 6 bases to trimming and J lost 6 bases, with 13 bases between them. The CDR3 contains 13 residues. Per the germline V gene, CDR1 is ENHRY and CDR2 is SYGVKD. The CDR3 DNA sequence: TGTGCCATCAGCGCCGGTCCCGATGATACGCAGTATTTT. Translation: CAISAGPDDTQYF.

This clone was detected a few times. The V gene is TRBV15, the J gene TRBJ1-2; D call uncertain. Between the trimmed V and J ends, which lost 0 bases and 6 bases, there was a span of 5 bases. Germline CDR1 and CDR2: LNHNV and YYDKDF (reference sequence). The CDR3 spans 12 residues. This chain's CDR3 is CATSRDWDGYTF. DNA for the CDR3: TGTGCCACCAGCAGAGACTGGGATGGCTACACCTTC.

V usage is TRBV4-1 and J usage is TRBJ2-1; D gene ambiguous. The CDR3 runs to 15 residues. Trimming shortened V by 3 bases and J by 4 bases, and 13 bases separated the two germline ends. Germline-derived CDR1 and CDR2 are MGHRA and YSYEKL. CDR3 DNA: TGCGCCAGCAGCCACCTTAACCTTGGATACAATGAGCAGTTCTTC. It encodes CASSHLNLGYNEQFF.

There are a few counts of this clone. The J gene is TRBJ2-1, the V gene TRBV30; D is unclear. Trimming removed 0 bases at V and 9 bases at J, with 9 bases between. CDR1 and CDR2 from the germline V gene are GTSNPN and SVGIG (reference sequence). CDR3 length: 12 amino acids. Here the CDR3 DNA reads TGTGCCTGGAGTGTACTCTGGGGTGAGCAGTTCTTC. Residues: CAWSVLWGEQFF.